This T cell receptor (beta chain) originates from a study of OX40 agonist ivuxolimab in advanced cancers. With respect to the entire study: Ivuxolimab, which targeted the costimulatory receptor OX40 (CD134), was an agonistic, fully human IgG2 monoclonal antibody. Intravenous ivuxolimab was administered to patients every 2 weeks at six dose levels: 0.01, 0.1, 0.3, 1.5, 3 and 10 mg/kg. Of the roughly 52 dose-escalation patients, hepatocellular carcinoma was present in about 19, melanoma in approximately 15, renal cell carcinoma in 9 and head and neck cancer in 9. The dose-escalation cohort was 82.7% male with a mean age of approximately 60 years, ranging from roughly 20 to 80. Prior anti-PD-1, anti-PD-L1 or anti-CTLA-4 therapy was permitted, and checkpoint inhibitors had been received by roughly 40% of dose-escalation patients. Partial responses occurred in three dose-escalation patients, of whom one had hepatocellular carcinoma and two had cutaneous melanoma. The point of sequencing TCRbeta in the periphery was to test whether ivuxolimab changed TCR sequence diversity and drove clonal T-cell expansion. The monotherapy dose-escalation portion (N of about 50 patients) of the phase I ivuxolimab trial is reported in the paper.

The trial excluded patients who had a history of autoimmune disease or who were on systemic immunosuppression. Peripheral blood for TCR sequencing was drawn from every dose cohort at baseline, at cycle 4 day 1 and at cycle 7 day 1. The samples were drawn from a first-in-human, open-label, multicenter phase I dose-escalation trial of ivuxolimab. Adults with locally advanced or metastatic melanoma, renal cell, hepatocellular, or head and neck squamous cell carcinoma were enrolled in the trial. Before TCR sequencing, CD4+ and CD8+ T cells were separately sorted from peripheral blood. This clone has a handful of counts. Its antigen remains undetermined. The sample holds no much larger clone one base away, and base qualities are not on file. V sheds 4 bases and J sheds 6 bases, leaving 5 bases between their ends. Its CDR3 holds 11 amino acids, cysteine through phenylalanine. CDR3 DNA is the only sequence kept; it has 33 bases, read in frame from the first base. CDR1 SGDLS and CDR2 YYNGEE are derived from the germline V gene.

Genomic DNA was isolated from the sorted cells so that the TCRbeta CDR3 region could be sequenced. The immunoSEQ Assay was used to sequence the TCRbeta CDR3 regions. The immuneACCESS repertoire file appears here via TCRdb, limited to in-frame rearrangements. These files lack a portion of the clones; in checked studies, under half of the deficit traces to unresolved V genes, and the cause of the others is not known. This sample has about 35,000 clones in its table, and 84% of those were observed once. The leading ten clones occupy roughly 1.9% of the sample. Broad study findings and their caveats: Low levels of normalized T-cell clonal expansion were also seen in some nonresponding patients. After ivuxolimab, more expanded clones were found on average in CD8+ T cells than in CD4+ T cells. At doses of 0.1 to 3.0 mg/kg, clonal expansion of both CD4+ and CD8+ blood T cells was observed from baseline to week 6. The antigen specificity of the clonally expanded peripheral T cells was not determined. Partial responders in the 0.1-3.0 mg/kg groups had among the lowest normalized peripheral clonal expansion, especially among CD8+ T cells.

This receptor was identified in an adult with an advanced solid tumor such as melanoma, head and neck, liver or kidney cancer. The sample in question was CD4+ or CD8+ T cells sorted from blood, obtained in a trial of the OX40 agonist ivuxolimab. Recombination linked TRBV9 to TRBJ2-1, with no reliable assignment of the D segment. The DNA is TGTGCCAGCAGCCTGCGCAATGAGCAGTTCTTC. Translated, it reads CASSLRNEQFF.